The present T cell receptor beta chain was sequenced within a study of blood T cell repertoires in COVID-19. The junction had 7 bases not matched to a gene; V was cut back by 4 bases and J by 4 bases. In germline, CDR1 is MNHEY, CDR2 SVGAGI. The CDR3 loop spans 15 amino acids. This clone was counted a few times. Here immunoSEQ multiplex PCR was the method, and the copy in TCRdb shows in-frame clones only, minus some. Here the sample spans roughly 250,000 clones, 84% being singletons. The chain has TRBV6-5 and TRBJ2-7; 10 positions agree with TRBD1. The material sequenced was peripheral blood. The receptor was isolated from a human donor in a cohort sampled during active COVID-19. CDR3 loop: CASSLSRDRGYEQYF. DNA for the CDR3: TGTGCCAGCAGTTTGTCCCGGGACAGGGGTTACGAGCAGTACTTC.